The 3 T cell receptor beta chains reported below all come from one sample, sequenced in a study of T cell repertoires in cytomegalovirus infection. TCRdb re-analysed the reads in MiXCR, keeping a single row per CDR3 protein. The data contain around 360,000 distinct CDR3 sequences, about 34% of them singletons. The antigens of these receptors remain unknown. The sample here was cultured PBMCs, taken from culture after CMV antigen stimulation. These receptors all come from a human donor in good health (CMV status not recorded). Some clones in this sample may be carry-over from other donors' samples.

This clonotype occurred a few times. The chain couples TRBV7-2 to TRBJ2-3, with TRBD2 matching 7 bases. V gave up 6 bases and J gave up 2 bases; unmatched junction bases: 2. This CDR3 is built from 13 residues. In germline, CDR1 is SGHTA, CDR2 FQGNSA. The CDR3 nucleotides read TGTGCCAGCAGGGGGGGGATCACAGATACGCAGTATTTT. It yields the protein CASRGGITDTQYF.

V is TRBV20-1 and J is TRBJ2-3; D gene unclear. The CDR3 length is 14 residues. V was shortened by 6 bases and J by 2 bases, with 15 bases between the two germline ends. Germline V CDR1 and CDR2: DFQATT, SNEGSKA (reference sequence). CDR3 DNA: TGCAGTGCCCCCATCTCCACCGTCACAGATACGCAGTATTTT. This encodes CSAPISTVTDTQYF.

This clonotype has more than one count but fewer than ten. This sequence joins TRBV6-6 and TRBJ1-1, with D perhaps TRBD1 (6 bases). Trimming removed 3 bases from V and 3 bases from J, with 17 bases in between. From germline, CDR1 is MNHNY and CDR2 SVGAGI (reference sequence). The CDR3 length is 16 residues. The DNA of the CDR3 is TGTGCCAGCAGTTATACAGGGCATAAGGCGTACACTGAAGCTTTCTTT. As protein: CASSYTGHKAYTEAFF.